The 27 T cell receptor beta chains reported below all come from one sample, sequenced in a study of blood T cells in healthy people across ages (dated by TCRdb to about 2015). Library preparation used 5' RACE. Sequencing instrument: Illumina HiSeq 2500. A second about 7 to 12 cycle PCR used a sample-barcoded 5' primer and a J-beta primer mix. TCRdb's own reprocessing of the public reads used fastp at Q25 and MiXCR and kept productive beta chains. CDR3 protein sequences are deduplicated, and each keeps its most common genes and DNA. The sample table contains approximately 1.5 million distinct CDR3 sequences; only one count was recorded for 42% of them. The ten top clones hold 4% of the sample. The specimen was blood. These TCRs come from a woman younger than 30 in good health.

This clonotype was found a few times. The chain uses TRBV12-3 or TRBV12-4 and TRBJ1-5; D unclear. The V gene lost 3 bases and the J gene lost 7 bases, with 10 bases spanning the gap. The CDR3 is 13 residues long. CDR3 loop: CASSLATLQPQHF. The CDR3 nucleotides are TGTGCCAGCAGTTTGGCGACACTACAGCCCCAGCATTTT.

V is TRBV12-3 or TRBV12-4 and J is TRBJ2-1; D call uncertain. Trimming stripped 7 bases from V and 6 bases from J, with 4 bases between. The CDR3 spans 10 residues. The CDR3 region has the DNA TGTGCCAGCACCCCCAATGAGCAGTTCTTC. It encodes CASTPNEQFF.

This clonotype showed up just a few times. This chain links TRBV4-2 with TRBJ2-7, with 11 nucleotides matching TRBD2. Germline V gene data show CDR1 as LGHNA and CDR2 as YNFKEQ. The CDR3 is 15 amino acids. The J segment lost 3 bases and the V segment lost 1 base, leaving 2 bases of the junction unmatched. CDR3 amino acids: CASSQAGTSGYEQYF. As DNA, the CDR3 is TGTGCCAGCAGCCAAGCCGGGACTAGCGGCTACGAGCAGTACTTC.

This clonotype has more than one count but fewer than ten. The V and J genes are TRBV12-3 or TRBV12-4 and TRBJ1-5, with 7 bases matching TRBD1. The V gene end was trimmed by 5 bases and the J gene end by 3 bases; junction bases not matched to a gene: 4. The CDR3 runs to 14 residues. CDR3 in DNA: TGTGCCAGCAGTCCCGGACAGGCCAATCAGCCCCAGCATTTT. Translation: CASSPGQANQPQHF.

This clonotype has more than one count but fewer than ten. V and J are TRBV2 and TRBJ2-5, with D unclear. This CDR3 is built from 13 residues. The V end was cut by 6 bases, the J end by 1 base, with 9 bases between. Germline assignment: CDR1 SNHLY and CDR2 FYNNEI. The CDR3 DNA follows: TGTGCCAGCAGGGTGAGGACCCAAGAGACCCAGTACTTC. This encodes CASRVRTQETQYF.

A remark on this clonotype: One end of the junction is discordant with germline, which a read error may explain. This chain uses TRBV12-3 or TRBV12-4 with TRBJ2-5; perhaps TRBD2 as D (6 bases). CDR3 length equals 14 residues. CDR3 sequence (DNA): TGTGCCAGCGGTTTAGGGCTAGCGTGGGAGACCCAGTACTTC. It specifies CASGLGLAWETQYF.

V gene TRBV2 combines with J gene TRBJ2-7, with D tentatively TRBD1 (6 bases). Germline values: CDR1 SNHLY, CDR2 FYNNEI. Trimming cost V 0 bases and J 6 bases, with 12 bases left between them. This CDR3 is 14 amino acids long. The CDR3 reads CASSEARTGSEQYF. Written as DNA, the CDR3 is TGTGCCAGCAGTGAAGCAAGAACAGGGTCCGAGCAGTACTTC.

The chain couples TRBV21-1 to TRBJ2-4; the DNA was not compared with TRBD1, the D call given in the table. TRBV21-1 corresponds to a pseudogene. The CDR3 extends over 19 amino acids. CDR3 loop: CASSKYGFRDSRAKNIQYF. The CDR3 DNA reads as TGTGCCAGCAGCAAATATGGGTTCCGGGACAGTCGAGCCAAAAACATTCAGTACTTC.

The chain recombines TRBV12-3 or TRBV12-4 with TRBJ2-3, with 7 bases fitting TRBD2. The CDR3 has 16 residues. Losses at the gene ends were 3 bases for V and 1 base for J; bases not matched to a gene: 7. The CDR3 loop reads CASSFRDAGGTDTQYF. The CDR3 coding sequence is TGTGCCAGCAGTTTTAGGGACGCGGGGGGCACAGATACGCAGTATTTT.

The genes are TRBV7-2 and TRBJ1-1; the D gene is possibly TRBD1 (5 bases). Germline loops: CDR1 SGHTA, CDR2 FQGNSA. Trimming stripped 4 bases from V and 4 bases from J, with 16 bases between. The CDR3 runs 15 residues. The CDR3 sequence is CASSCRGGEGTEAFF. CDR3 nucleotide sequence: TGTGCCAGCAGCTGTAGGGGCGGAGAAGGCACTGAAGCTTTCTTT.

In this sample, this clonotype turned up a few times. The chain is built from TRBV7-9 and TRBJ2-1; D call uncertain. The germline V gene encodes CDR1 SEHNR and CDR2 FQNEAQ (reference sequence). The V gene lost 2 bases and the J gene lost 6 bases, with 17 bases spanning the gap. This CDR3 is 16 amino acids long. The CDR3: CASSLLGRKSFNEQFF. CDR3 coding DNA: TGTGCCAGCAGCTTATTAGGCAGGAAAAGCTTCAATGAGCAGTTCTTC.

As regards this clonotype: One end of the junction does not line up with germline, which may come from a read error. The genes are TRBV15 and TRBJ2-7, with D tentatively TRBD1 or TRBD2 (6 bases each). The DNA end favors TRBJ2-5, so the J call may be wrong. The CDR3 runs 16 residues. The germline V gene has CDR1 LNHNV and CDR2 YYDKDF (reference sequence). CDR3 DNA sequence: TGTGCCACCAGCAGAGAAAAACAGGGAGGCCAAGCGACCCAGTACTTC. Amino acid sequence: CATSREKQGGQATQYF.

The chain employs TRBV15 and TRBJ2-2; TRBD1 matches at 10 bases. The CDR3 contains 18 residues. Germline CDR1 and CDR2: LNHNV and YYDKDF (reference sequence). The junction had 15 bases not matched to a gene; V was cut back by 8 bases and J by 3 bases. This chain's CDR3 is CATSPNVGQGSYTGELFF. In DNA form, the CDR3 reads TGTGCCACCTCTCCGAACGTGGGACAGGGGTCTTACACCGGGGAGCTGTTTTTT.

This clonotype was detected ten times or more. The chain uses TRBV27 and TRBJ2-1; TRBD2 agrees at 14 bases. Germline trimming cut 5 bases from V and 7 bases from J; bases unmatched to any gene: 1. The CDR3 runs 14 residues. Germline assignment: CDR1 MNHEY and CDR2 SMNVEV (reference sequence). The CDR3 region has the DNA TGTGCCAGCAGTGGACTAGCGGGGGGAAATGAGCAGTTCTTC. Encoded protein: CASSGLAGGNEQFF.

This clonotype has only a few counts. The chain uses TRBV12-3 or TRBV12-4 and TRBJ2-5; the match to TRBD1 covers 8 bases. The CDR3 is made up of 15 amino acids. The V segment lost 3 bases and the J segment 11 bases; nucleotides outside the gene matches: 14. The CDR3 region is CASSLSGGSRNEQYF. In nucleotides, the CDR3 is TGTGCCAGCAGTTTGTCAGGGGGCTCTAGGAATGAGCAGTACTTC.

The V gene is TRBV20-1, the J gene TRBJ2-1; TRBD1 agrees at 8 bases. The germline gives CDR1 DFQATT, CDR2 SNEGSKA (reference sequence). J lost 10 bases, V lost 4 bases, and 9 bases had no gene match. This CDR3 has 13 amino acids. CDR3 nucleotide sequence: TGCAGTGCTAAAACCCAGGGGGCCGGGGAGCAGTTCTTC. This gives the protein CSAKTQGAGEQFF.

This clonotype occurred a few times. This sequence joins TRBV10-3 and TRBJ1-1; TRBD1 matches 12 bases. This CDR3 is 15 amino acids long. V was clipped by 6 bases and J by 4 bases; unmatched bases: 6. Germline V CDR1 and CDR2: ENHRY, SYGVKD. The CDR3 region is CAIRQGQGAGTEAFF. The CDR3 nucleotides are TGTGCCATCAGACAGGGACAGGGGGCTGGCACTGAAGCTTTCTTT.

This clonotype turned up a few times. V is TRBV15 and J is TRBJ2-7, with D hard to call. V gave up 2 bases and J gave up 3 bases, with 14 bases separating them. The CDR3 consists of 15 residues. Germline lookup yields CDR1 LNHNV and CDR2 YYDKDF (reference sequence). CDR3 DNA: TGTGCCACCAGCAGATCGAGTAAGGGAAGCTACGAGCAGTACTTC. Encoded protein: CATSRSSKGSYEQYF.

This clonotype occurred a few times. The rearrangement joins TRBV4-1 to TRBJ1-1, with D maybe TRBD1 (6 bases). The CDR3 runs to 16 residues. CDR1 and CDR2 (germline): MGHRA, YSYEKL. Between the trimmed V and J ends, which lost 0 bases and 0 bases, there was a span of 11 bases. The CDR3 region is CASSQEDSLVNTEAFF. CDR3 sequence (DNA): TGCGCCAGCAGCCAAGAGGACAGCTTAGTGAACACTGAAGCTTTCTTT.

The chain uses TRBV12-3 or TRBV12-4 and TRBJ2-1; 8 bases are a match to TRBD2. The CDR3 is 17 residues long. Unmatched junction bases numbered 11, after V lost 4 bases and J lost 3 bases. In DNA form, the CDR3 reads TGTGCCAGCAGTTCCCTCATCCTAGCGGGTGACTACAATGAGCAGTTCTTC. It translates to CASSSLILAGDYNEQFF.

The gene calls are TRBV6-6 and TRBJ2-1, with TRBD2 matching 12 bases. CDR1 is MNHNY, CDR2 SVGAGI, per germline (reference sequence). The J segment lost 5 bases and the V segment lost 4 bases, leaving 6 bases of the junction unmatched. The CDR3 length is 16 residues. The CDR3 spells CASSFPLAGGHNEQFF. As DNA, the CDR3 is TGTGCCAGCAGTTTCCCACTAGCGGGGGGCCACAATGAGCAGTTCTTC.

This clonotype was counted a single time. The chain recombines TRBV7-2 with TRBJ2-5; D is unresolved. Trimming took 1 base from V and 8 from J, leaving 14 bases between them. Germline lookup yields CDR1 SGHTA and CDR2 FQGNSA. The CDR3 totals 14 residues. The CDR3 spells CASSLGSPRDTQYF. DNA for the CDR3: TGTGCCAGCAGCTTAGGGAGCCCGCGTGATACCCAGTACTTC.

This sequence joins TRBV27 and TRBJ2-7; TRBD2 matches 14 bases. The CDR3 loop spans 17 amino acids. Germline values: CDR1 MNHEY, CDR2 SMNVEV (reference sequence). V shed 4 bases and J 0 bases; nucleotides not matched to a gene: 5. CDR3 in DNA: TGTGCCAGCAGTTCCTTGGGACTAGCGGGAGCCTCCTACGAGCAGTACTTC. It translates to CASSSLGLAGASYEQYF.

This clonotype turned up a few times. The rearrangement joins TRBV2 to TRBJ2-3, with D perhaps TRBD2 (5 bases). Trimming cost V 7 bases and J 2 bases, with 10 bases left between them. The CDR3 loop spans 13 amino acids. Germline V lookup: CDR1 SNHLY, CDR2 FYNNEI. In DNA form, the CDR3 reads TGTGCCAGCACAGACTACCTCACAGATACGCAGTATTTT. Its translation: CASTDYLTDTQYF.

The V and J genes are TRBV28 and TRBJ2-7; D unresolved. V was shortened by 11 bases and J by 4 bases, with 18 bases between the two germline ends. The CDR3 consists of 13 residues. CDR1 and CDR2 (germline): MDHEN, SYDVKM. Here the CDR3 DNA reads TGTGCCTCAACTGGAATCTCACTTTACGAGCAGTACTTC. This codes for CASTGISLYEQYF.

This clonotype was seen once. The chain employs TRBV18 and TRBJ2-5; the D gene is possibly TRBD1 (5 bases). V was shortened by 1 base and J by 5 bases, with 8 bases between the two germline ends. Germline V CDR1 and CDR2: KGHSH, LQKENI. CDR3 length equals 13 residues. The CDR3 DNA reads as TGTGCCAGCTCACCACTTGACAGTGAGACCCAGTACTTC. This codes for CASSPLDSETQYF.

This chain links TRBV7-2 with TRBJ1-1; D ambiguous. Germline assignment: CDR1 SGHTA and CDR2 FQGNSA. With 2 bases removed from V and 11 bases from J, the gap between germline ends came to 9 bases. This CDR3 comprises 11 residues. The DNA of the CDR3 is TGTGCCAGCAGCTTATCCAGAGCGGCTTTCTTT. This encodes CASSLSRAAFF.